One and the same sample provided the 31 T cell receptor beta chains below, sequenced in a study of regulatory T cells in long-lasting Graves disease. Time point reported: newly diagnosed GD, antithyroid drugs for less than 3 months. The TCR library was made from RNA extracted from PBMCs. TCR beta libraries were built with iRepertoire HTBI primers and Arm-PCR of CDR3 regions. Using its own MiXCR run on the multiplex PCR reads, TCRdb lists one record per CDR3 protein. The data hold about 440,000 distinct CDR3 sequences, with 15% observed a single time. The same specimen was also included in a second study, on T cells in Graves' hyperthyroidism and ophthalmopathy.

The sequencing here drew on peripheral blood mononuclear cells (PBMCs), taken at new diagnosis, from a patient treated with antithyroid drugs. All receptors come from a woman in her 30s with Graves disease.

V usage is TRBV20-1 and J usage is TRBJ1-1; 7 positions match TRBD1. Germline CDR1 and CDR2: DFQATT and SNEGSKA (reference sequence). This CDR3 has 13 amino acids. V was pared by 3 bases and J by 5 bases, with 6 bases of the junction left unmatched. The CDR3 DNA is TGCAGTGCTAGTATAACAGGGGCGACTGAAGCTTTCTTT. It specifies CSASITGATEAFF.

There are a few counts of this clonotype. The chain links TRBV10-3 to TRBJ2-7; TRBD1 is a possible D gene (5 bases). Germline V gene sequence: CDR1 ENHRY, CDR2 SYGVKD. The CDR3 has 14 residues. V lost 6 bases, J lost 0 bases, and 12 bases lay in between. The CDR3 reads CAIRKGHLSYEQYF. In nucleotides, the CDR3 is TGTGCCATCAGGAAAGGACACCTCTCCTACGAGCAGTACTTC.

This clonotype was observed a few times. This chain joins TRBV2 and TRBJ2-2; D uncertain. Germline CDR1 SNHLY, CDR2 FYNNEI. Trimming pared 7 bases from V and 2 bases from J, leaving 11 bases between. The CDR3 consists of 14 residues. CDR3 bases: TGTGCCAGCATTCGCACTCCAAACACCGGGGAGCTGTTTTTT. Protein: CASIRTPNTGELFF.

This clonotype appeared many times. The DNA of the CDR3 is TGTGCCAGCAGTGACGCTGATGGCGGTTACGAGCAGTACTTC. This sequence encodes CASSDADGGYEQYF. The J gene is TRBJ2-7, the V gene TRBV25-1, with unresolved D. Germline loops: CDR1 MGHDK, CDR2 SYGVNS. The CDR3 loop spans 14 amino acids. Trimming pared 3 bases from V and 4 bases from J, leaving 13 bases between.

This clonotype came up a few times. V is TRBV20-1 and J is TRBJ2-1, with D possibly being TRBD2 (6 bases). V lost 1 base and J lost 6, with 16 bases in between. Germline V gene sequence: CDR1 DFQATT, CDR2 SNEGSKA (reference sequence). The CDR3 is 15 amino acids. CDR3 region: CSARGTFRLGNEQFF. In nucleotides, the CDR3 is TGCAGTGCTAGAGGGACATTCAGACTAGGCAATGAGCAGTTCTTC.

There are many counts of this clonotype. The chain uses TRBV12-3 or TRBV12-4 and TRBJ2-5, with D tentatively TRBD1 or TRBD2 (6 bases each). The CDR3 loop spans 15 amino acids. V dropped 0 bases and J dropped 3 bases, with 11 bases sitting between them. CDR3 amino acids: CASSLAGGGEETQYF. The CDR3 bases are TGTGCCAGCAGTTTAGCCGGGGGCGGCGAAGAGACCCAGTACTTC.

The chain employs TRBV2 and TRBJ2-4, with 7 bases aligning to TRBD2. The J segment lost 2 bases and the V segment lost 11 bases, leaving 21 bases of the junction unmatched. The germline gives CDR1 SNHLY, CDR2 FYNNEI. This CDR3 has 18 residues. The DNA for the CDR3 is TGTGCCGGTTATGGGGGGTTTGAGGCGGGAGTGTCCAAAAACATTCAGTACTTC. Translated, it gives CAGYGGFEAGVSKNIQYF.

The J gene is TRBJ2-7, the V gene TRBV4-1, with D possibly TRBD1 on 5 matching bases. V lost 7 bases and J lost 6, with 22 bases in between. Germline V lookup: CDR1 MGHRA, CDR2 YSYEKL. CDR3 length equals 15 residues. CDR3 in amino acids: CASTPLVVAGLEQYF. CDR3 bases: TGCGCCAGCACCCCCTTGGTGGTAGCAGGGCTCGAGCAGTACTTC.

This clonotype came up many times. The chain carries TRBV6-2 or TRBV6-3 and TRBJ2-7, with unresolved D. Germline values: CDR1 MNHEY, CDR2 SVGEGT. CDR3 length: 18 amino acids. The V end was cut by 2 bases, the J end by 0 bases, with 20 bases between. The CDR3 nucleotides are TGTGCCAGCAGTTACCGTAAGGACCGCCGCCTGTTCTCCTACGAGCAGTACTTC. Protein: CASSYRKDRRLFSYEQYF.

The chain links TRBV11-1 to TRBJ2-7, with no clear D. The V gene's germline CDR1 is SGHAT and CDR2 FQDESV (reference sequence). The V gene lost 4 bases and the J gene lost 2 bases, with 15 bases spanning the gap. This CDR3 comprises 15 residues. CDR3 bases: TGTGCCAGCAGCTCGGCGAGTGGTGGGGCCTACGAGCAGTACTTC. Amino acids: CASSSASGGAYEQYF.

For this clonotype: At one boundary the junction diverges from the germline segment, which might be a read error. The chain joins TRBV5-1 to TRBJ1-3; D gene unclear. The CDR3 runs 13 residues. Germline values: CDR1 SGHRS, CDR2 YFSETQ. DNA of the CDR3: TGCGCCAGCAGCTTGGACACTGGAAACACCATATACTTT. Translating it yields CASSLDTGNTIYF.

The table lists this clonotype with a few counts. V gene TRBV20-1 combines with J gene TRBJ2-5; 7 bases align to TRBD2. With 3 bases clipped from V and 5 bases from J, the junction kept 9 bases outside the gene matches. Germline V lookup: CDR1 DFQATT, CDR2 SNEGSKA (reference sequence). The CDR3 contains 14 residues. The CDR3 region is CSARPGRAWETQYF. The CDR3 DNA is TGCAGTGCTAGGCCGGGGAGGGCCTGGGAGACCCAGTACTTC.

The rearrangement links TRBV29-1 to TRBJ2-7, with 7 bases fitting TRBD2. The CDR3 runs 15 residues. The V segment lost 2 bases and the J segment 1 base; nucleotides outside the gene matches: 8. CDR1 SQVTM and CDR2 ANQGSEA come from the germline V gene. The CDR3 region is CSVERGRGDSYEQYF. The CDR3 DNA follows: TGCAGCGTTGAAAGGGGTCGGGGGGATTCCTACGAGCAGTACTTC.

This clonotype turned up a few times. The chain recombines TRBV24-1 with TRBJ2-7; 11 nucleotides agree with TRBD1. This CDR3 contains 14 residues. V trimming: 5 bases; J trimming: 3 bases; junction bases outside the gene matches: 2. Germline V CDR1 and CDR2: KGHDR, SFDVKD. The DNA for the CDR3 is TGTGCCACCAGTGCCGGGACAGGGGGCTACGAGCAGTACTTC. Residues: CATSAGTGGYEQYF.

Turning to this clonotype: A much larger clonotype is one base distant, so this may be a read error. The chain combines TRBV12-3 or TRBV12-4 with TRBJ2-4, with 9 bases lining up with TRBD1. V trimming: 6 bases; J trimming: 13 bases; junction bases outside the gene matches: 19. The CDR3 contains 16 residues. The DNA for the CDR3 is TGTGCCAGCAGCCGGGACAGGGCTAGCTCCTACAATGAGCAGTACTTC. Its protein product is CASSRDRASSYNEQYF.

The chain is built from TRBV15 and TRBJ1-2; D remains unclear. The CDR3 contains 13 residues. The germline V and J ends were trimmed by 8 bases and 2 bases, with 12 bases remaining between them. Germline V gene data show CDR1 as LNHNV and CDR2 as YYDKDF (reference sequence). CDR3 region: CATRQTQNYGYTF. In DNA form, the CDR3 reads TGTGCCACCCGACAAACCCAGAACTATGGCTACACCTTC.

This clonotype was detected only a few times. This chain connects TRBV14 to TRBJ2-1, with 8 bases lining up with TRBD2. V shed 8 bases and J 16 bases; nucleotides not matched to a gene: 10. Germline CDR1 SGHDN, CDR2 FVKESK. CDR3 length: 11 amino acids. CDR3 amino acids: CASGPGLVLFF. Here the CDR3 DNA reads TGTGCCAGCGGACCGGGACTAGTCCTATTCTTC.

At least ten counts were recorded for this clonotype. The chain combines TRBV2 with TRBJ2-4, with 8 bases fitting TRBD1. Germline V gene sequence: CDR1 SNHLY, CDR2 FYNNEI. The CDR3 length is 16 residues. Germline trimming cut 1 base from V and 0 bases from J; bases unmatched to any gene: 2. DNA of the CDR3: TGTGCCAGCAGTGAAGGACAGGGGCTAGCCAAAAACATTCAGTACTTC. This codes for CASSEGQGLAKNIQYF.

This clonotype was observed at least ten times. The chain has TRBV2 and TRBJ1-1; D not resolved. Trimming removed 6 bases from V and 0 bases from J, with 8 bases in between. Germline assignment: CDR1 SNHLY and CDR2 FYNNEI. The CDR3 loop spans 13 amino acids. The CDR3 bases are TGTGCCAGCAGCGCCGAGCTGAACACTGAAGCTTTCTTT. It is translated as CASSAELNTEAFF. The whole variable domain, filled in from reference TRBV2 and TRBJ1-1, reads EPEVTQTPSHQVTQMGQEVILRCVPISNHLYFYWYRQILGQKVEFLVSFYNNEISEKSEIFDDQFSVERPDGSNFTLKIRSTKLEDSAMYFCASSAELNTEAFFGQGTRLTVV.

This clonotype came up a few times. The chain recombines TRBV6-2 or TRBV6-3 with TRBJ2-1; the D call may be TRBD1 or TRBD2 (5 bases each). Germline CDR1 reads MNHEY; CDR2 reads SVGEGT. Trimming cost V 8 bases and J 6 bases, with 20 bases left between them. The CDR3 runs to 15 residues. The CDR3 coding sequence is TGTGCCAGCGTTACTCCGGGACGAGGCCTCAATGAGCAGTTCTTC. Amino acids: CASVTPGRGLNEQFF.

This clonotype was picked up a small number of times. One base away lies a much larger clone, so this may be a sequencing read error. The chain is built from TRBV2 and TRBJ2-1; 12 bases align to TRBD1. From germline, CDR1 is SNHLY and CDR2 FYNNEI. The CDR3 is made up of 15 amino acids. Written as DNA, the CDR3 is TGTGCCAGCAGGGCGGGACAGGGGGCGGGGAATGAGCAGTCCTTC. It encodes CASRAGQGAGNEQSF. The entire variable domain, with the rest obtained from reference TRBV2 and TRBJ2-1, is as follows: EPEVTQTPSHQVTQMGQEVILRCVPISNHLYFYWYRQILGQKVEFLVSFYNNEISEKSEIFDDQFSVERPDGSNFTLKIRSTKLEDSAMYFCASRAGQGAGNEQSFGPGTRLTVL.

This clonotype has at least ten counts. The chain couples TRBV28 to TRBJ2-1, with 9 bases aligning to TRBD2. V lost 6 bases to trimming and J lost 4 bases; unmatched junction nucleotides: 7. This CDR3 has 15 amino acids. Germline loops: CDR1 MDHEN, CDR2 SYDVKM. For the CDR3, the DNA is TGTGCCAGCAGCCCCCTAGCGGGATCGTACAATGAGCAGTTCTTC. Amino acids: CASSPLAGSYNEQFF.

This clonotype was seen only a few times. The CDR3 loop is CASRPSAGQASDTQYF. The CDR3 nucleotides read TGTGCCAGCAGGCCCTCGGCAGGGCAGGCTTCAGATACGCAGTATTTT. The genes are TRBV3-1 and TRBJ2-3; a weak D match, TRBD1 (5 bases). CDR3 length equals 16 residues. Looked up from germline, CDR1 is LGHDT and CDR2 is YNNKEL (reference sequence). With 6 bases removed from V and 4 bases from J, the gap between germline ends came to 20 bases.

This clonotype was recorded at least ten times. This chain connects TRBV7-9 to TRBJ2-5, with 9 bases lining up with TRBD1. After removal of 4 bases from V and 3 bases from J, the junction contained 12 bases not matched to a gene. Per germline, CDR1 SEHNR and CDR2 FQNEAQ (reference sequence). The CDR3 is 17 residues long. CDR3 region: CASSSTYRGLLEETQYF. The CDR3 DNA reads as TGTGCCAGCAGCTCAACCTACAGGGGGCTCCTAGAAGAGACCCAGTACTTC.

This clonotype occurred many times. CDR3 loop: CASTTQGGQDGYTF. CDR3 nucleotides: TGTGCCAGCACGACACAGGGTGGGCAGGATGGCTACACCTTC. V and J are TRBV6-1 and TRBJ1-2; D might be TRBD1 (6 bases). The V gene's germline CDR1 is MNHNS and CDR2 SASEGT. The CDR3 covers 14 residues. Trimming cost V 7 bases and J 6 bases, with 18 bases left between them.

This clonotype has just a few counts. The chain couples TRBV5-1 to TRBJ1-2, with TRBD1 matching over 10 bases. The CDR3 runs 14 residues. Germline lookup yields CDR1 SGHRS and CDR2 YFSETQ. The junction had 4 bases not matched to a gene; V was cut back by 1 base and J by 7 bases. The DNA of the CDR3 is TGCGCCAGCAGCTTGCCCGACAGGGGGCTTGGCTACACCTTC. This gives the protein CASSLPDRGLGYTF.

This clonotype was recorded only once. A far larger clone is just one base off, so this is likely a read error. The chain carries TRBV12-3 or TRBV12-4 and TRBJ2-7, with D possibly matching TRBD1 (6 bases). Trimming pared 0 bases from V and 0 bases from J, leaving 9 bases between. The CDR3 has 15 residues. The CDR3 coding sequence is TGTGCCAGCAGTTTAGCCTCGGACAGCTCCTACGAGCAGTACTTC. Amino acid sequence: CASSLASDSSYEQYF.

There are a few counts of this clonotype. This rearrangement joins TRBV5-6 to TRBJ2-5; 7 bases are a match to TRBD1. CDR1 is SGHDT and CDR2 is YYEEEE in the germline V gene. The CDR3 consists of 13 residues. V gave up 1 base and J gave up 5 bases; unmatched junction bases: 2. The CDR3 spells CASSLTGAETQYF. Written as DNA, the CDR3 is TGTGCCAGCAGCTTGACAGGGGCGGAGACCCAGTACTTC.

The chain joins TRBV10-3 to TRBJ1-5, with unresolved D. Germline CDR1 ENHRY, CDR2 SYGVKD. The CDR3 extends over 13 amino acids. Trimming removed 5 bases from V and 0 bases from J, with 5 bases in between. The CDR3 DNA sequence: TGTGCCATCAGTCCGTATAGCAATCAGCCCCAGCATTTT. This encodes CAISPYSNQPQHF.

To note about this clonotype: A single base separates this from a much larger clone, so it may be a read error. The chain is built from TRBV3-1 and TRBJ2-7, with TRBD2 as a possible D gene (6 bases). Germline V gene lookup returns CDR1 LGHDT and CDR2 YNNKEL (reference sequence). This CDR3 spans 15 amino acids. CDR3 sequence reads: CASSQTGVGLYGQYF. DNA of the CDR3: TGTGCCAGCAGCCAAACGGGAGTGGGGCTCTACGGGCAGTACTTC.

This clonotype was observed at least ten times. The CDR3 region has the DNA TGCAGTGCTAGAGATCCGAACAGGGGGCAATTATCCCAAGAGACCCAGTACTTC. Translated: CSARDPNRGQLSQETQYF. V gene TRBV20-1 combines with J gene TRBJ2-5; 9 bases match TRBD1. V lost 0 bases to trimming and J lost 1 base; unmatched junction nucleotides: 12. The CDR3 covers 18 residues. CDR1 is DFQATT, CDR2 SNEGSKA, per germline (reference sequence).